The 28 T cell receptor beta chains below all came from one sample that was sequenced in a study of blood T cell repertoires in COVID-19. Here immunoSEQ multiplex PCR was the method, and the copy in TCRdb shows in-frame clones only, minus some. The sample lists about 220,000 clones, just over 85% occurring once. Sequencing used peripheral blood. The receptors were sampled from a man aged 30 to 39 who had recovered from COVID-19.

The chain carries TRBV3-1 (or the pseudogene TRBV3-2) and TRBJ2-3; D is possibly TRBD2 (5 bases). This CDR3 region has 13 residues. Per germline, CDR1 LGHDT and CDR2 YNNKEL (reference sequence). Trimming took off 4 bases at V and 5 bases at J, with 10 bases between the two ends. The CDR3 DNA sequence: TGTGCCAGCAGCCGAGGGCTCCTAGATACGCAGTATTTT. It encodes CASSRGLLDTQYF.

The rearrangement links TRBV10-1 to TRBJ2-3; 9 bases fit TRBD1. Germline trimming cut 6 bases from V and 4 bases from J; bases unmatched to any gene: 8. The CDR3 totals 15 residues. Germline loops: CDR1 WNHNN, CDR2 SYGVQD (reference sequence). This chain's CDR3 is CASRPGQGVSDTQYF. The CDR3 region has the DNA TGCGCCAGCAGACCGGGACAGGGAGTTTCAGATACGCAGTATTTT.

This clone came up once. The chain is built from TRBV19 and TRBJ1-2; a weak D match, TRBD1 (5 bases). The CDR3 covers 13 residues. Germline values: CDR1 LNHDA, CDR2 SQIVND (reference sequence). The V end was cut by 3 bases, the J end by 6 bases, with 11 bases between. The CDR3 DNA sequence: TGTGCCAGTAGTATTTTACAGGCGAATGGCTACACCTTC. Protein product: CASSILQANGYTF.

The chain combines TRBV11-2 with TRBJ2-3; 7 bases are a match to TRBD1. With V trimmed by 6 bases and J by 8 bases, 14 bases remained unmatched. Germline CDR1 reads SGHAT; CDR2 reads FQNNGV. The CDR3 runs 15 residues. The CDR3 bases are TGTGCCAGCAGTTTTAACCGGGACAGCATAGGTACGCAGTATTTT. It encodes CASSFNRDSIGTQYF.

This sequence joins TRBV25-1 and TRBJ1-2; D gene ambiguous. The V end lost 5 bases, the J end lost 1 base, and 5 bases lay between the germline ends. The germline V gene encodes CDR1 MGHDK and CDR2 SYGVNS. CDR3 length: 12 residues. The CDR3 coding sequence is TGTGCCAGCAGTAGAGTTAACTATGGCTACACCTTC. It encodes CASSRVNYGYTF.

The chain uses TRBV18 and TRBJ1-6; maybe TRBD1 (5 bases). The CDR3 has 14 amino acids. From germline, CDR1 is KGHSH and CDR2 LQKENI. Trimming removed 2 bases at V and 7 bases at J, with 9 bases between. CDR3 in amino acids: CASSPDSRNSPLHF. The CDR3 nucleotides read TGTGCCAGCTCACCAGACAGCCGGAATTCACCCCTCCACTTT.

The rearrangement uses TRBV5-6 and TRBJ1-1; D not resolved. V gave up 2 bases and J gave up 11 bases, with 13 bases separating them. Germline CDR1 is SGHDT and CDR2 is YYEEEE. This CDR3 is 12 amino acids long. The CDR3 is CASSLEGSLAFF. The CDR3 DNA follows: TGTGCCAGCAGCTTAGAGGGCAGTTTGGCTTTCTTT.

The chain uses TRBV7-9 and TRBJ2-3; TRBD1 aligns across 7 bases. Trimming at V came to 5 bases and at J to 5 bases, leaving 10 bases not matched to a gene. CDR3 length: 15 residues. Per germline, CDR1 SEHNR and CDR2 FQNEAQ (reference sequence). This chain's CDR3 is CASSGLDRLEDTQYF. The CDR3, as DNA: TGTGCCAGCAGCGGATTGGACAGGTTGGAAGATACGCAGTATTTT.

CDR3 nucleotides: TGTGCCAGCACCTCGGGAGGGACATGGCATGGCTACACCTTC. Amino acid sequence: CASTSGGTWHGYTF. The chain is built from TRBV6-5 and TRBJ1-2; D is perhaps TRBD1 (6 bases). The CDR3 has 14 amino acids. Trimming stripped 7 bases from V and 6 bases from J, with 18 bases between. From germline, CDR1 is MNHEY and CDR2 SVGAGI.

CDR3 sequence (DNA): TGTGCCAGCAGCCCGAGGTGGGCCGGGGAGCTGTTTTTT. Amino acids: CASSPRWAGELFF. This chain links TRBV7-6 with TRBJ2-2; unclear D gene. Looked up from germline, CDR1 is SGHVS and CDR2 is FNYEAQ. The CDR3 has 13 residues. The V gene lost 5 bases and the J gene lost 6 bases, with 10 bases spanning the gap.

This chain uses TRBV29-1 with TRBJ1-1; D possibly corresponds to TRBD1 (5 bases). Germline values: CDR1 SQVTM, CDR2 ANQGSEA. The CDR3 runs to 12 residues. Trimming removed 6 bases from V and 1 base from J, with 9 bases in between. CDR3 sequence reads: CSVGTGNTEAFF. The CDR3 nucleotides are TGCAGCGTCGGCACAGGGAACACTGAAGCTTTCTTT.

This chain uses TRBV6-5 with TRBJ2-5; D possibly corresponds to TRBD1 (6 bases). Germline V gives CDR1 MNHEY, CDR2 SVGAGI. This CDR3 has 14 residues. Trimming shortened V by 4 bases and J by 5 bases, and 14 bases separated the two germline ends. CDR3: CASSLYTGIETQYF. The CDR3 bases are TGTGCCAGCAGTTTATACACAGGGATCGAGACCCAGTACTTC.

The chain carries TRBV5-6 and TRBJ2-7, with D possibly being TRBD1 (6 bases). Trimming took 4 bases from V and 11 from J, leaving 19 bases between them. The CDR3 is made up of 13 amino acids. Per germline, CDR1 SGHDT and CDR2 YYEEEE. In DNA form, the CDR3 reads TGTGCCAGCAGCCGTCGTTCGGACAGAAATGAGTACTTC. Translation gives CASSRRSDRNEYF.

To note about this clone: The junction does not match germline at one end; this may be a read error. The V gene is TRBV20-1, the J gene TRBJ2-4; possibly TRBD1 for D (6 bases). Per germline, CDR1 DFQATT and CDR2 SNEGSKA (reference sequence). The CDR3 contains 11 residues. As DNA, the CDR3 is TGCAGTGCTAGAGATCACAGGGTGCCGAACTTC. This translates into CSARDHRVPNF.

This sequence joins TRBV5-1 and TRBJ1-4, with D tentatively TRBD1 (6 bases). Germline V gene sequence: CDR1 SGHRS, CDR2 YFSETQ. The CDR3 consists of 15 residues. V lost 0 bases, J lost 8 bases, and 14 bases lay in between. CDR3 region: CASSLGTGLREKLFF. In DNA form, the CDR3 reads TGCGCCAGCAGCTTGGGCACAGGGCTGAGGGAAAAACTGTTTTTT.

The V call is TRBV7-2, the J call TRBJ1-1, with D uncertain. CDR3 length equals 13 residues. CDR1 SGHTA and CDR2 FQGNSA come from the germline V gene. V dropped 4 bases and J dropped 2 bases, with 8 bases sitting between them. CDR3 protein: CASSSQRNTEAFF. The CDR3 nucleotides are TGTGCCAGCAGCTCACAGAGAAACACTGAAGCTTTCTTT.

The genes are TRBV18 and TRBJ2-7, with 8 bases that match TRBD1. The CDR3 runs 17 residues. Looked up from germline, CDR1 is KGHSH and CDR2 is LQKENI. V lost 1 base and J lost 3; bases outside the gene matches: 11. In DNA, the CDR3 is TGTGCCAGCTCACCACGGCCTCCCGGGACAGGACACTACGAGCAGTACTTC. Protein sequence: CASSPRPPGTGHYEQYF.

This sequence joins TRBV4-2 and TRBJ1-2, with D perhaps matching TRBD1 (5 bases). Germline V gene lookup returns CDR1 LGHNA and CDR2 YNFKEQ. V lost 4 bases and J lost 6, with 18 bases in between. The CDR3 spans 15 residues. In DNA, the CDR3 is TGTGCCAGCAGCCGAATAGCAGACAGTGGGGATGGCTACACCTTC. It encodes CASSRIADSGDGYTF.

The V and J genes are TRBV7-8 and TRBJ1-1; D remains ambiguous. Germline assignment: CDR1 SGHVS and CDR2 FQNEAQ. V was clipped by 3 bases and J by 1 base, with 12 bases between them. The CDR3 extends over 15 amino acids. The CDR3 region has the DNA TGTGCCAGCAGCTTTGATCGCTATGGGAACACTGAAGCTTTCTTT. Protein product: CASSFDRYGNTEAFF.

The J gene is TRBJ2-1, the V gene TRBV5-1; 8 bases line up with TRBD2. The germline gives CDR1 SGHRS, CDR2 YFSETQ. This CDR3 is built from 17 residues. V lost 7 bases, J lost 3 bases, and 15 bases stayed unmatched. The CDR3 loop reads CASETGLDSTHYNEQFF. CDR3 bases: TGCGCCAGCGAAACGGGACTAGATTCCACTCACTACAATGAGCAGTTCTTC.

This chain links TRBV21-1 with TRBJ1-5; TRBD1 was called by the table and not checked on the DNA. TRBV21-1 is a pseudogene locus. The CDR3 has 22 amino acids. CDR3 DNA: TGTGCCAGCAGCGCCCAAAGAAGGGGTAAAGGGATAGGTCCCCTCAGCAATCAGCCCCAGCATTTT. It is translated as CASSAQRRGKGIGPLSNQPQHF.

V usage is TRBV6-5 and J usage is TRBJ1-6, with 7 bases aligning to TRBD1. V shed 0 bases and J 7 bases; nucleotides not matched to a gene: 0. Germline V gives CDR1 MNHEY, CDR2 SVGAGI. The CDR3 runs 14 residues. This CDR3 reads CASSYSTGNSPLHF. The DNA of the CDR3 is TGTGCCAGCAGTTACTCGACAGGGAATTCACCCCTCCACTTT.

The rearrangement uses TRBV2 and TRBJ2-7; D may be TRBD1 (5 bases). Trimming took off 7 bases at V and 1 base at J, with 14 bases between the two ends. Germline CDR1 and CDR2: SNHLY and FYNNEI. CDR3 size: 14 residues. CDR3 sequence (DNA): TGTGCCAGCAACAATATGGGGCCATCCTACGAGCAGTACTTC. It encodes CASNNMGPSYEQYF.

The chain carries TRBV7-9 and TRBJ1-5; TRBD1 might be the D (6 bases). Trimming shortened V by 1 base and J by 1 base, and 17 bases separated the two germline ends. The CDR3 length is 18 residues. Germline CDR1 reads SEHNR; CDR2 reads FQNEAQ (reference sequence). CDR3 sequence: CASSLVGGGGKSNQPQHF. CDR3 DNA: TGTGCCAGCAGCTTAGTAGGAGGGGGGGGCAAAAGCAATCAGCCCCAGCATTTT.

The CDR3 here is CASSLVGTGRNGYTF. The CDR3 nucleotides are TGCGCCAGCAGCTTGGTCGGGACAGGCAGAAATGGCTACACCTTC. This chain uses TRBV5-1 with TRBJ1-2; TRBD1 matches 8 bases. This CDR3 comprises 15 residues. Looked up from germline, CDR1 is SGHRS and CDR2 is YFSETQ. Unmatched junction bases numbered 7, after V lost 0 bases and J lost 6 bases.

The V call is TRBV6-1, the J call TRBJ2-1; 8 nucleotides agree with TRBD2. Germline loops: CDR1 MNHNS, CDR2 SASEGT. The CDR3 covers 13 residues. The V and J ends lost 7 bases and 4 bases, in that order; junction bases with no gene match: 3. The CDR3 region is CASTGGPYNEQFF. The CDR3 DNA sequence: TGTGCCAGCACGGGGGGGCCTTACAATGAGCAGTTCTTC.

The chain employs TRBV6-5 and TRBJ1-2; TRBD1 agrees at 8 bases. Germline CDR1 MNHEY, CDR2 SVGAGI. V lost 4 bases, J lost 4 bases, and 2 bases stayed unmatched. This CDR3 region has 13 residues. The DNA for the CDR3 is TGTGCCAGCAGTTTAGACAGGGGCTATGGCTACACCTTC. Its translation is CASSLDRGYGYTF.

V is TRBV12-3 or TRBV12-4 and J is TRBJ1-2; D gene unclear. This CDR3 is built from 10 residues. Trimming cost V 5 bases and J 7 bases, with 5 bases left between them. CDR3 bases: TGTGCCAGCAGTACGAGTGGCTACACCTTC. Residues: CASSTSGYTF.